These T cell receptor beta chains were read from a single sample in a study of control samples from healthy donors and cancer patients. Clones were sequenced by immunoSEQ multiplex PCR, and TCRdb holds only the in-frame ones, with some missing. Here the sample spans about 89,000 clones, 85% to 90% being singletons. The sample consisted of blood. The receptors come from a woman in her thirties or forties in good health. Each CDR3 is given with its conserved first and last residue. The D gene is left open where the match is weak. Not every row has a clone size; where given, it reads once, few, many or a size class.

>TRBD1|TRBJ1-2|NA|TRBV4-3
TGCGCCAGCAGTCAAGCCAGGGGGAACTATGGCTACACCTTC
CASSQARGNYGYTF
>TRBD1|TRBJ2-1|NA|TRBV18
TGTGCCAGCTCACCACGGGACAGAACATACAATGAGCAGTTCTTC
CASSPRDRTYNEQFF
>NA|TRBJ1-1|few|TRBV5-1
TGCGCCAGCAGCTTGACCTGGACCGAGAACACTGAAGCTTTCTTT
CASSLTWTENTEAFF
>NA|TRBJ1-5|once|TRBV2
TGTGCCAGCACGGGGGTGCGCAATCAGCCCCAGCATTTT
CASTGVRNQPQHF
>TRBD1|TRBJ1-3|NA|TRBV18
TGTGCCAGCTCACCAGCAGGCCGCCGGACAGGGGGGAACACCATATATTTT
CASSPAGRRTGGNTIYF
>TRBD1|TRBJ1-2|NA|TRBV13
TGTGCCAGCAGCTCCCGACAGGGGAACTATGGCTACACCTTC
CASSSRQGNYGYTF
>NA|TRBJ2-3|NA|TRBV18
TGTGCCAGCTCACCAAGCATGGACAGCGCTCCCACAGATACGCAGTATTTT
CASSPSMDSAPTDTQYF
>NA|TRBJ2-3|NA|TRBV5-4
TGTGCCAGCAGCTTAGCGACAGAAAATACGCAGTATTTT
CASSLATENTQYF
>TRBD1|TRBJ1-2|NA|TRBV6-1
TGTGCCAGCAGTGAAGGTCAGGACAGGGCTTATGGCTACACCTTC
CASSEGQDRAYGYTF
>TRBD2|TRBJ2-1|NA|TRBV27
TGTGCCAGCAGCTCTAGCGGGGGGGGCTCCTACAATGAGCAGTTCTTC
CASSSSGGGSYNEQFF
>NA|TRBJ2-7|few|TRBV5-1
TGCGCCAGCAGCTTGAAGGGGGGGGCCGAGTACGAGCAGTACTTC
CASSLKGGAEYEQYF
>NA|TRBJ1-2|many|TRBV25-1
TGTGCCAGCAGTGAGGGCAGGGATGGCTACACCTTC
CASSEGRDGYTF
>TRBD1|TRBJ2-2|NA|TRBV7-8
TGTGCCAGCACCCGGACAGGGGTGACCGGGGAGCTGTTTTTT
CASTRTGVTGELFF
>NA|TRBJ2-7|NA|TRBV24-1
TGTGCCACCAGTGATCCCCCAGACTACGAGCAGTACTTC
CATSDPPDYEQYF
>NA|TRBJ1-5|few|TRBV19
TGTGCCAGTAGTTCCCAGACCGGAGTAAATCAGCCCCAGCATTTT
CASSSQTGVNQPQHF
>NA|TRBJ2-2|NA|TRBV20-1
TGCAGTGCTAGAGTCCAGGGAAAGCTGTTTTTT
CSARVQGKLFF
>TRBD1|TRBJ2-1|NA|TRBV19
TGTGCCAGTAGTTTCCTCGACAGGGGGTTGTTGAATGAGCAGTTCTTC
CASSFLDRGLLNEQFF